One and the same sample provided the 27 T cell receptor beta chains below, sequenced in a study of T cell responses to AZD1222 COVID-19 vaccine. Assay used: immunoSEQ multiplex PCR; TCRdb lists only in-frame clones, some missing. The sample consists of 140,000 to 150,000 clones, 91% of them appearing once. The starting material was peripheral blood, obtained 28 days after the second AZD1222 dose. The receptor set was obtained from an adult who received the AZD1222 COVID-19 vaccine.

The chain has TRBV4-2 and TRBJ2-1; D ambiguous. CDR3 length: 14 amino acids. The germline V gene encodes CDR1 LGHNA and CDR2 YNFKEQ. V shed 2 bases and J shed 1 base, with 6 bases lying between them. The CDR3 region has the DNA TGTGCCAGCAGCCAACTGGGATCCTACAATGAGCAGTTCTTC. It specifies CASSQLGSYNEQFF.

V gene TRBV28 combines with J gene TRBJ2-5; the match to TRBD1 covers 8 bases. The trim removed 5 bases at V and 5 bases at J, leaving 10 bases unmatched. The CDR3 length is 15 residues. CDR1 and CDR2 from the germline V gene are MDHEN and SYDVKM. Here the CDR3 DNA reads TGTGCCAGCAGTGGGAGACAGGGGATGAAGGAGACCCAGTACTTC. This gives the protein CASSGRQGMKETQYF.

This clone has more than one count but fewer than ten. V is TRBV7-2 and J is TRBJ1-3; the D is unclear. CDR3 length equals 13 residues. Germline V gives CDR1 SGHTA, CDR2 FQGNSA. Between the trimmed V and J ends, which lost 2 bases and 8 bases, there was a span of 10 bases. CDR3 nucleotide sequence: TGTGCCAGCAGCTTATTGGTGGTTGACACCATATATTTT. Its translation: CASSLLVVDTIYF. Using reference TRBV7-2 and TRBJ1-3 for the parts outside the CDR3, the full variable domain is GAGVSQSPSNKVTEKGKDVELRCDPISGHTALYWYRQSLGQGLEFLIYFQGNSAPDKSGLPSDRFSAERTGGSVSTLTIQRTQQEDSAVYLCASSLLVVDTIYFGEGSWLTVV.

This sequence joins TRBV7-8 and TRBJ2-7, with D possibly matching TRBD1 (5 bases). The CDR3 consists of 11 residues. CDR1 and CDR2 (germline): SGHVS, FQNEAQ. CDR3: CASLGENEQYF. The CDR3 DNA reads TGTGCTTCTTTAGGGGAAAACGAGCAGTACTTC.

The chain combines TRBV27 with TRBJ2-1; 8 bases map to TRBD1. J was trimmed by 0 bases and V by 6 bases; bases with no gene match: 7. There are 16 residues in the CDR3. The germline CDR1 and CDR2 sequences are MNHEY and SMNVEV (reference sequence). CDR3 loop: CASSRDRGSSYNEQFF. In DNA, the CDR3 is TGTGCCAGCAGCCGAGACAGGGGTAGCTCCTACAATGAGCAGTTCTTC.

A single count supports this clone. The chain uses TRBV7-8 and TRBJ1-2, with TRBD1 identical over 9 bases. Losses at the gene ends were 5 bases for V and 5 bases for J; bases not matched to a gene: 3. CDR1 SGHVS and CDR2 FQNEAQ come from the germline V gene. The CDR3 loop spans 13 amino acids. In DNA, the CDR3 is TGTGCCAGCAGCCCGACAGGGGGATATGGCTACACCTTC. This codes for CASSPTGGYGYTF.

The DNA for the CDR3 is TGTGCCAGCAGCTCCGCTAGCGGACACTACGAGCAGTACTTC. Its protein product is CASSSASGHYEQYF. The gene calls are TRBV9 and TRBJ2-7, with 7 bases matching TRBD2. The CDR3 runs 14 residues. Per the germline V gene, CDR1 is SGDLS and CDR2 is YYNGEE. V shed 4 bases, J shed 3 bases, and the junction held 7 bases outside the gene matches.

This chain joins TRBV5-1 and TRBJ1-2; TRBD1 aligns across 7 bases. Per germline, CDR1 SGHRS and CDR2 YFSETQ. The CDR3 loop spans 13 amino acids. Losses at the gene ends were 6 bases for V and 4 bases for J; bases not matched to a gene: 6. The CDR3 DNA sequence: TGCGCCAGCAACAAGGGACAGTCCTATGGCTACACCTTC. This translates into CASNKGQSYGYTF. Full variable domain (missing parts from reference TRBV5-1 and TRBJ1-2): KAGVTQTPRYLIKTRGQQVTLSCSPISGHRSVSWYQQTPGQGLQFLFEYFSETQRNKGNFPGRFSGRQFSNSRSEMNVSTLELGDSALYLCASNKGQSYGYTFGSGTRLTVV.

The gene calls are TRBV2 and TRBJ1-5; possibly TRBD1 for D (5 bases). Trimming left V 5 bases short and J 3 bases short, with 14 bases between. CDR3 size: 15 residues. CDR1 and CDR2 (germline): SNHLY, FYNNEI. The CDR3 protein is CASSPQAFDNQPQHF. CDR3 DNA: TGTGCCAGCAGTCCACAGGCGTTTGACAATCAGCCCCAGCATTTT.

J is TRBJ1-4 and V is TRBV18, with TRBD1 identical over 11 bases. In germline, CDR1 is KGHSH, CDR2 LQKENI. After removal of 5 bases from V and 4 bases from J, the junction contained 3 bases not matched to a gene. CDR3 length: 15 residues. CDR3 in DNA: TGTGCCAGCTCAAGGGACAGGGGGAATAATGAAAAACTGTTTTTT. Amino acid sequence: CASSRDRGNNEKLFF.

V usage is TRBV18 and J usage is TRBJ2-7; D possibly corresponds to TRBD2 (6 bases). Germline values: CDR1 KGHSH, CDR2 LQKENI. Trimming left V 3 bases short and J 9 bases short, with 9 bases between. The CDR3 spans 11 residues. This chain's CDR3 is CASSPEGLQYF. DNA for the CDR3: TGTGCCAGCTCACCGGAGGGGTTGCAGTACTTC.

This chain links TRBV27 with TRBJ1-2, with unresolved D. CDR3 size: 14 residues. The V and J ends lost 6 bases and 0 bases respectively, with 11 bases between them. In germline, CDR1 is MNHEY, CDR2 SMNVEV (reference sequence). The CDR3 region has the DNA TGTGCCAGCAGCCCCTCGTCCCCTAACTATGGCTACACCTTC. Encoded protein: CASSPSSPNYGYTF.

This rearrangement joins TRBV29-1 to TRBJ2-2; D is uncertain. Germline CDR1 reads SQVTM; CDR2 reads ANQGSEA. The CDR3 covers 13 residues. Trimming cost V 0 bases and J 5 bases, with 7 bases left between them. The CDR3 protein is CSVEEGITGELFF. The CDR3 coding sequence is TGCAGCGTTGAAGAAGGGATTACCGGGGAGCTGTTTTTT.

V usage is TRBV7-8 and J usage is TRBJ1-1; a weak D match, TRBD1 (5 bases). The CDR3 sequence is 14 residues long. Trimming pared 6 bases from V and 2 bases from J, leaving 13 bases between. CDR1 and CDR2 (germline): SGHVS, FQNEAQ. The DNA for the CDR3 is TGTGCCAGCAGGCTGGGGCCTGGAAACACTGAAGCTTTCTTT. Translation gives CASRLGPGNTEAFF.

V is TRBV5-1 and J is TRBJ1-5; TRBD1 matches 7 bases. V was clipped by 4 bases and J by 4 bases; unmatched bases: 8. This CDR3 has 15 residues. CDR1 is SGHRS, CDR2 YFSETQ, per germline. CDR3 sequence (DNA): TGCGCCAGCAGCCCAAACCCGGGACAGAATCAGCCCCAGCATTTT. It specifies CASSPNPGQNQPQHF. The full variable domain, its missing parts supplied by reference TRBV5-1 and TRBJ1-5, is KAGVTQTPRYLIKTRGQQVTLSCSPISGHRSVSWYQQTPGQGLQFLFEYFSETQRNKGNFPGRFSGRQFSNSRSEMNVSTLELGDSALYLCASSPNPGQNQPQHFGDGTRLSIL.

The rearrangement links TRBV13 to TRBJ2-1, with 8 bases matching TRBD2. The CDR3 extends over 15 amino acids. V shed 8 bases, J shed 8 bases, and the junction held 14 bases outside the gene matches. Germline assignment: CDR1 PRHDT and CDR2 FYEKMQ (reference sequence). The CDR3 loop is CASVLGSGSRDEQFF. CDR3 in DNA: TGTGCCAGCGTTCTGGGGAGCGGGAGTAGGGATGAGCAGTTCTTC.

The CDR3: CASSLAGGGKYEQYF. In DNA form, the CDR3 reads TGTGCCAGCAGCTTGGCGGGCGGCGGGAAATACGAGCAGTACTTC. J is TRBJ2-7 and V is TRBV5-4, with D possibly matching TRBD2 (6 bases). Germline CDR1 reads SGHNT; CDR2 reads YYREEE (reference sequence). The CDR3 has 15 amino acids. V was clipped by 0 bases and J by 4 bases, with 14 bases between them.

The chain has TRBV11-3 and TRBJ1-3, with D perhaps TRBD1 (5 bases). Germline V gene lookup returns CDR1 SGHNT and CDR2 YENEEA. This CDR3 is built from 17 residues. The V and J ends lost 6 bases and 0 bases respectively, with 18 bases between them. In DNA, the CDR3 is TGTGCCAGCAGTCGTAGGAACCGGGGCCTCTCTGGAAACACCATATATTTT. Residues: CASSRRNRGLSGNTIYF. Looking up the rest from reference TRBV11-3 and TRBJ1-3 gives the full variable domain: EAGVVQSPRYKIIEKKQPVAFWCNPISGHNTLYWYLQNLGQGPELLIRYENEEAVDDSQLPKDRFSAERLKGVDSTLKIQPAELGDSAVYLCASSRRNRGLSGNTIYFGEGSWLTVV.

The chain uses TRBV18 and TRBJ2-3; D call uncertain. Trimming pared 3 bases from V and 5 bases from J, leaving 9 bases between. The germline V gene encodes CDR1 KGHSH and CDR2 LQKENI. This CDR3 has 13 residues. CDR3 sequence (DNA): TGTGCCAGCTCACCCAACCCGGGAGATACGCAGTATTTT. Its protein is CASSPNPGDTQYF.

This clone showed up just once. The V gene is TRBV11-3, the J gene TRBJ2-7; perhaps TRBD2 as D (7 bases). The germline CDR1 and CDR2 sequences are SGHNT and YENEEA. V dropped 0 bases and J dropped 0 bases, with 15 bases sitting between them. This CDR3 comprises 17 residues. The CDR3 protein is CASSLELGGADSYEQYF. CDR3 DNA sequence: TGTGCCAGCAGCTTAGAGCTGGGGGGGGCAGACTCCTACGAGCAGTACTTC. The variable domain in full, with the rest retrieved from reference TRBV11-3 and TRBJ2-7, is EAGVVQSPRYKIIEKKQPVAFWCNPISGHNTLYWYLQNLGQGPELLIRYENEEAVDDSQLPKDRFSAERLKGVDSTLKIQPAELGDSAVYLCASSLELGGADSYEQYFGPGTRLTVT.

CDR3 region: CASSLAGGFSYNEQFF. The CDR3 region has the DNA TGTGCCAGCAGCTTAGCGGGGGGGTTCTCCTACAATGAGCAGTTCTTC. The V call is TRBV7-2, the J call TRBJ2-1, with 7 positions matching TRBD2. Germline V gene data show CDR1 as SGHTA and CDR2 as FQGNSA. V gave up 0 bases and J gave up 0 bases; unmatched junction bases: 2. The CDR3 is 16 residues long.

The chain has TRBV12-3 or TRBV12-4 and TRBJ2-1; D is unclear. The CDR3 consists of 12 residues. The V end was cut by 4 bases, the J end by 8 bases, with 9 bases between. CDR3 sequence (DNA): TGTGCCAGCAGTTCGCCACGATATGAGCAGTTCTTC. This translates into CASSSPRYEQFF.

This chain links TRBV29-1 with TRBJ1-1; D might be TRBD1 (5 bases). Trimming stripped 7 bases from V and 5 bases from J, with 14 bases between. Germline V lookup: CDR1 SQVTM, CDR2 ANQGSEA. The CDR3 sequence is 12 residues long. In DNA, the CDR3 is TGCAGCGCCCTCGGGGGGGGTACTGAAGCTTTCTTT. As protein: CSALGGGTEAFF.

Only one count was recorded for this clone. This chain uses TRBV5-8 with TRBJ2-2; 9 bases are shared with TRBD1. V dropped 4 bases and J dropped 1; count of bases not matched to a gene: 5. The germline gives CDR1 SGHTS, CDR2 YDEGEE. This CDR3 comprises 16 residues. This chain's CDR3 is CASSAGQGMNTGELFF. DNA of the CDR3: TGTGCCAGCAGCGCGGGACAGGGAATGAACACCGGGGAGCTGTTTTTT.

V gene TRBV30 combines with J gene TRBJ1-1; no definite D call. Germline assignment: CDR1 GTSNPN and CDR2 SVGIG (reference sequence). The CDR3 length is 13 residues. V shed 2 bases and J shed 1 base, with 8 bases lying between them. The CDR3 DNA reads TGTGCCTGGAGTAACATAGGGAACACTGAAGCTTTCTTT. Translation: CAWSNIGNTEAFF.

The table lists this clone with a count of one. CDR3 in amino acids: CASSPGGGGRDTQYF. Here the CDR3 DNA reads TGTGCCAGCAGCCCCGGTGGGGGGGGCCGAGATACGCAGTATTTT. The chain recombines TRBV5-4 with TRBJ2-3; possibly TRBD2 for D (7 bases). Deletions cut 4 bases from V and 5 bases from J, with 17 bases between. CDR1 SGHNT and CDR2 YYREEE come from the germline V gene (reference sequence). The CDR3 loop spans 15 amino acids. The variable domain in full, completed from reference TRBV5-4 and TRBJ2-3, reads ETGVTQSPTHLIKTRGQQVTLRCSSQSGHNTVSWYQQALGQGPQFIFQYYREEENGRGNFPPRFSGLQFPNYSSELNVNALELDDSALYLCASSPGGGGRDTQYFGPGTRLTVL.

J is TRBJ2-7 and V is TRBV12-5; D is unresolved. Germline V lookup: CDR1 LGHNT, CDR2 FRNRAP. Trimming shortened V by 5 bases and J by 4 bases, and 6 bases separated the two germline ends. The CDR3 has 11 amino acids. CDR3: CASGPGYEQYF. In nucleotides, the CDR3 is TGTGCTAGTGGTCCCGGATACGAGCAGTACTTC.